These T cell receptor beta chains were read from a single sample in a study of identical twins. TCRdb re-called the 5' RACE reads through MiXCR, storing one row per CDR3 protein. The sample has 500,000 or so distinct CDR3 sequences, roughly a fifth seen once. These data were likewise used in another study, on T cells expressing NK-cell markers.

What was sequenced was CD4+ T cells sorted from blood. The receptors come from a woman aged 18-29 years in good health. The CDR3 runs from the conserved cysteine through the conserved F or W. The order of the fields is V gene, J gene, CDR3 protein.

TRBV12-3/TRBV12-4	TRBJ2-2	CASSFRNRGTGELFF
TRBV5-6	TRBJ2-6	CATDMGQGGSGANVLTF
TRBV20-1	TRBJ2-4	CSATGASGEENIQYF
TRBV18	TRBJ2-1	CASSPPSVISSYNEQFF
TRBV10-3	TRBJ2-7	CATEAGRSYEQYF
TRBV7-9	TRBJ2-7	CASSLWSGEQYF
TRBV5-1	TRBJ2-1	CAPSDERVANEQFF
TRBV29-1	TRBJ2-5	CSVEFPTEEEETQYF
TRBV7-8	TRBJ2-6	CASSSGTLGSGANVLTF
TRBV5-5	TRBJ1-1	CASSFRNMNTEAFF
TRBV18	TRBJ2-5	CASSEYGSKKETQYF
TRBV25-1	TRBJ2-6	CASSEYGGGGGKFNSGANVLTF
TRBV12-3/TRBV12-4	TRBJ1-2	CASSFSMTTTANYGYTF
TRBV12-3/TRBV12-4	TRBJ2-3	CASSLRVQVDTQYF
TRBV20-1	TRBJ2-1	CSALLAGGRRRNEQFF